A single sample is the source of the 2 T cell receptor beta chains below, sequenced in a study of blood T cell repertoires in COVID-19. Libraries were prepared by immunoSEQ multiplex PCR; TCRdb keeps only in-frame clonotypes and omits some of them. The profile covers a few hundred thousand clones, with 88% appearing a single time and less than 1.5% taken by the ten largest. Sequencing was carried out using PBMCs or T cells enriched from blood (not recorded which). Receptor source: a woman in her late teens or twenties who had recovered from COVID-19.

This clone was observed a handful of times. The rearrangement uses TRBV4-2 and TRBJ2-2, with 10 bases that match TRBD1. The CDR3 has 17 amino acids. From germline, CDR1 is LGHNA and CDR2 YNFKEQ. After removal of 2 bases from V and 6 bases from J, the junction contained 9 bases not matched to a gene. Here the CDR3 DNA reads TGTGCCAGCAGCCAAAATACCGGGACAGGGGTAGCCGGGGAGCTGTTTTTT. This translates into CASSQNTGTGVAGELFF.

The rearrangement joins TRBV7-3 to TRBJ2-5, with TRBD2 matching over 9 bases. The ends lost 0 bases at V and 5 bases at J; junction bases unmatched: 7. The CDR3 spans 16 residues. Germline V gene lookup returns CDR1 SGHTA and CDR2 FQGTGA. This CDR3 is CASSLTSGGLWETQYF. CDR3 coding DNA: TGTGCCAGCAGCTTAACTAGCGGGGGTCTTTGGGAGACCCAGTACTTC.